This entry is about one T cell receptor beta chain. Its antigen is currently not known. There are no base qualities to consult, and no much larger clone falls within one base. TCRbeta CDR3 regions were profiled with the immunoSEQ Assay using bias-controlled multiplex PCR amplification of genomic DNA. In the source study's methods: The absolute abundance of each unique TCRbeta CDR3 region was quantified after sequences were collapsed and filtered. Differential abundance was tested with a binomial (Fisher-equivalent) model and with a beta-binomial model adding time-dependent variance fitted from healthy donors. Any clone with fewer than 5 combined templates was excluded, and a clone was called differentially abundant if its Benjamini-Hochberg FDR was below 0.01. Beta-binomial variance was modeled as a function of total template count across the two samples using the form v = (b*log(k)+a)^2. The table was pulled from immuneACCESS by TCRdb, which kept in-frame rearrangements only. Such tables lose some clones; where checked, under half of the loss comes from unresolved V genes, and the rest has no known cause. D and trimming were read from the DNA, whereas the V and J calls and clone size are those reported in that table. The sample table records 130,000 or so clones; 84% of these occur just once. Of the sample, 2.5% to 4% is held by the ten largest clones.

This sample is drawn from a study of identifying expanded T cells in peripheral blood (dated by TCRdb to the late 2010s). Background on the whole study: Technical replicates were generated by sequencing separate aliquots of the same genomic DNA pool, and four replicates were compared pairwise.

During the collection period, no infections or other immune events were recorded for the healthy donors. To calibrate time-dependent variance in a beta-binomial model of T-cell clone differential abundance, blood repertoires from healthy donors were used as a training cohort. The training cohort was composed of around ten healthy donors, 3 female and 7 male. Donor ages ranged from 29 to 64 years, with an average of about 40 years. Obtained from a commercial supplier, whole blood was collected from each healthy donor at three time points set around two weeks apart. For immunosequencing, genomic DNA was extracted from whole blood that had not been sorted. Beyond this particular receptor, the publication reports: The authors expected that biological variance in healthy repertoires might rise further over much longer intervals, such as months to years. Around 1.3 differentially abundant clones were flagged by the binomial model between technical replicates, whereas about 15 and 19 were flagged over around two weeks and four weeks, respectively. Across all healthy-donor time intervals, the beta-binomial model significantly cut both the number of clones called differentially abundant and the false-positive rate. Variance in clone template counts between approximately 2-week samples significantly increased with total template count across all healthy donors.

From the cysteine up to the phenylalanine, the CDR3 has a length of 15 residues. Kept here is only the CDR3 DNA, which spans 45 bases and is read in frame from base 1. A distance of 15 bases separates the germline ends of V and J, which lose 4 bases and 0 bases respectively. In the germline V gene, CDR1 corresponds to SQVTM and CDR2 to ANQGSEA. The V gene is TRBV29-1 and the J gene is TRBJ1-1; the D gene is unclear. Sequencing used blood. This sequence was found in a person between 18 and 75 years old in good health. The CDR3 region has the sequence CSVVGALRVNTEAFF. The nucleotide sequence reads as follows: TGCAGCGTTGTTGGCGCCTTGAGGGTGAACACTGAAGCTTTCTTT.